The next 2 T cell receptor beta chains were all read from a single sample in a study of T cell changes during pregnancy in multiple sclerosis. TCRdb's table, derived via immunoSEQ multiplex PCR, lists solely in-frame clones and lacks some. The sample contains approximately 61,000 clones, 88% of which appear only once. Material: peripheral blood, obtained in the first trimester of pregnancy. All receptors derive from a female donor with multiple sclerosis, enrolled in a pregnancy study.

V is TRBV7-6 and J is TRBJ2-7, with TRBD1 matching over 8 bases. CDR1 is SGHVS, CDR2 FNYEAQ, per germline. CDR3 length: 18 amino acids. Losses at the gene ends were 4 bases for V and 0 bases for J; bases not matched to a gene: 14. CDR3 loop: CASSSRPGGQGSSYEQYF. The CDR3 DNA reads TGTGCCAGCAGCTCCCGGCCAGGGGGCCAGGGGAGCTCCTACGAGCAGTACTTC.

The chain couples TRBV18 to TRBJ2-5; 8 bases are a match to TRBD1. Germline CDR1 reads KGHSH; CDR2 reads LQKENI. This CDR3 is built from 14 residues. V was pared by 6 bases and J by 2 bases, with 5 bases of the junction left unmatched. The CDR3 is CASSERTGQETQYF. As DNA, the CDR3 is TGTGCCAGCTCGGAAAGGACAGGGCAAGAGACCCAGTACTTC.